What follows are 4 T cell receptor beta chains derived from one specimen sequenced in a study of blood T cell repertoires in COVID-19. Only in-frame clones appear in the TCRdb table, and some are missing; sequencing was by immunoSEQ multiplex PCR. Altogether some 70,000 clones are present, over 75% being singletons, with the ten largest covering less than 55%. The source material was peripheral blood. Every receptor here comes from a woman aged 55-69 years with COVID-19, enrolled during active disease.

The CDR3 region has the DNA TGTGCCAGCAGTTACCCCGGACATTCCTCTGGGGCCAACGTCCTGACTTTC. Translation: CASSYPGHSSGANVLTF. The rearrangement joins TRBV6-2 or TRBV6-3 to TRBJ2-6, with a weak D call TRBD1 (5 bases). Trimming took off 2 bases at V and 0 bases at J, with 11 bases between the two ends. Germline-derived CDR1 and CDR2 are MNHEY and SVGEGT. The CDR3 has 17 amino acids.

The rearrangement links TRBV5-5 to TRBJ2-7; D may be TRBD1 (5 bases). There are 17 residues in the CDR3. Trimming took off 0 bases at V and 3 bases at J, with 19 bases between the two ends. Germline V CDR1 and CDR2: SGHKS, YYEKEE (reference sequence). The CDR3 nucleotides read TGTGCCAGCAGCTTGGAAGGGGCACCCACTAAATACTACGAGCAGTACTTC. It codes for CASSLEGAPTKYYEQYF. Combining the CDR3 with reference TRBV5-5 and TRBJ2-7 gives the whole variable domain DAGVTQSPTHLIKTRGQQVTLRCSPISGHKSVSWYQQVLGQGPQFIFQYYEKEERGRGNFPDRFSARQFPNYSSELNVNALLLGDSALYLCASSLEGAPTKYYEQYFGPGTRLTVT.

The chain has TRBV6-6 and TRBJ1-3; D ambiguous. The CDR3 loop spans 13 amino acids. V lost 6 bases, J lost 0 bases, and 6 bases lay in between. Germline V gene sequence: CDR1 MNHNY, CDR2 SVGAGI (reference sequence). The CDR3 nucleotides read TGTGCCAGCAGGTCGAGCTCTGGAAACACCATATATTTT. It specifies CASRSSSGNTIYF.

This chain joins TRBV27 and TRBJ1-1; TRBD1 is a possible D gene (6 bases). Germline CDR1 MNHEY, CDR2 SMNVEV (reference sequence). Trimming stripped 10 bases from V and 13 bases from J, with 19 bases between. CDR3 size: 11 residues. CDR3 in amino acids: CATLRRGVVFF. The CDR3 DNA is TGTGCCACCCTTCGCAGGGGCGTGGTTTTCTTT.